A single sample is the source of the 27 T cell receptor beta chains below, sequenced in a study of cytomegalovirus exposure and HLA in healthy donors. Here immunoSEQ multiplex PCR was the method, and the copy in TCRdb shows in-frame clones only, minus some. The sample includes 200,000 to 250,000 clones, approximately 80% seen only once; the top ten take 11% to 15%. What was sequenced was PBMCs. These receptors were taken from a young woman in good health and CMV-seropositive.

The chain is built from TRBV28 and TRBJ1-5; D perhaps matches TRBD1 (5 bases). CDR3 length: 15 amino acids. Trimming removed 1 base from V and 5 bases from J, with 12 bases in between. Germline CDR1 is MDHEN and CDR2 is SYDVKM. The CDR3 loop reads CASSLFGREDQPQHF. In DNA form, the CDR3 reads TGTGCCAGCAGTTTATTTGGCAGGGAGGATCAGCCCCAGCATTTT.

The CDR3 bases are TGTGCCAGCACTTCCTACGAGCAGTACTTC. Its translation: CASTSYEQYF. The chain joins TRBV27 to TRBJ2-7; D gene uncertain. The V end lost 7 bases, the J end lost 1 base, and 2 bases lay between the germline ends. CDR1 and CDR2 from the germline V gene are MNHEY and SMNVEV (reference sequence). This CDR3 is 10 amino acids long.

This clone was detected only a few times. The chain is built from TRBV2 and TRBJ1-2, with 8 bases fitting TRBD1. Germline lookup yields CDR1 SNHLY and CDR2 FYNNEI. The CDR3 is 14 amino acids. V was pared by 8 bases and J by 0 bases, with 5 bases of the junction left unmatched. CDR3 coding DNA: TGTGCCAGCGTTACGGACAGGGCTAACTATGGCTACACCTTC. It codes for CASVTDRANYGYTF. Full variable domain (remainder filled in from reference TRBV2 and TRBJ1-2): EPEVTQTPSHQVTQMGQEVILRCVPISNHLYFYWYRQILGQKVEFLVSFYNNEISEKSEIFDDQFSVERPDGSNFTLKIRSTKLEDSAMYFCASVTDRANYGYTFGSGTRLTVV.

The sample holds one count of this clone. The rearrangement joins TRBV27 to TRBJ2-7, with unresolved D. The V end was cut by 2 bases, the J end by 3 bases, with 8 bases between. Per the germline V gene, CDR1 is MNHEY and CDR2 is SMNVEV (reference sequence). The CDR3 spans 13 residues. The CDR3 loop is CASSLGHNYEQYF. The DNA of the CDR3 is TGTGCCAGCAGTTTAGGGCACAACTACGAGCAGTACTTC.

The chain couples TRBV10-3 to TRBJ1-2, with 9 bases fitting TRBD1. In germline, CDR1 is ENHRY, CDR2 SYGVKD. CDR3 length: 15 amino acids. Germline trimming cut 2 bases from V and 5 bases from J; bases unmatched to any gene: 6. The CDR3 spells CAISEGETGGYGYTF. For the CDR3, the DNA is TGTGCCATCAGTGAGGGTGAGACAGGGGGATATGGCTACACCTTC.

The CDR3 nucleotides read TGTGCCAGTAGTATGGTCTTAGCGGGAGAGATGGGCTACGAGCAGTACTTC. Amino acids: CASSMVLAGEMGYEQYF. The chain combines TRBV19 with TRBJ2-7, with TRBD2 matching over 9 bases. The CDR3 length is 17 residues. V dropped 3 bases and J dropped 3; count of bases not matched to a gene: 12. Germline loops: CDR1 LNHDA, CDR2 SQIVND (reference sequence).

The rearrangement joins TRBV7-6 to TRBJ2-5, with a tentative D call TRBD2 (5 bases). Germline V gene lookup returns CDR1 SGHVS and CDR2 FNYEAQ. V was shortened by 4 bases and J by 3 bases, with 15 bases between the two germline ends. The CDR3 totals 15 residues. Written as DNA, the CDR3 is TGTGCCAGCAGCTCCGGGGTAGCCCGGGAAGAGACCCAGTACTTC. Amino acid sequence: CASSSGVAREETQYF.

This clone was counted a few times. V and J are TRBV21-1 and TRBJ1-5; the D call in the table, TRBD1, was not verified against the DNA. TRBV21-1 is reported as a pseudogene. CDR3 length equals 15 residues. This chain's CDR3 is CASSRGRMGNQPQHF. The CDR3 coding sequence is TGTGCCAGCAGCAGGGGGCGAATGGGCAATCAGCCCCAGCATTTT.

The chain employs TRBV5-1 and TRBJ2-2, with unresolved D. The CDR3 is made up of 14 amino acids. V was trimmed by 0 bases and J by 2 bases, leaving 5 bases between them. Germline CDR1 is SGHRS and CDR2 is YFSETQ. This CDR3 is CASSLEGNTGELFF. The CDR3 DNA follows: TGCGCCAGCAGCTTGGAGGGAAACACCGGGGAGCTGTTTTTT.

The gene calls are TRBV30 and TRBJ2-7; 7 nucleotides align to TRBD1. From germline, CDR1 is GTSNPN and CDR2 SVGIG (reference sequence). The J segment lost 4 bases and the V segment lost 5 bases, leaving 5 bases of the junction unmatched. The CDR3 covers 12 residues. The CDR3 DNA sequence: TGTGCCTGGGGGACAGAGGGATACGAGCAGTACTTC. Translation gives CAWGTEGYEQYF.

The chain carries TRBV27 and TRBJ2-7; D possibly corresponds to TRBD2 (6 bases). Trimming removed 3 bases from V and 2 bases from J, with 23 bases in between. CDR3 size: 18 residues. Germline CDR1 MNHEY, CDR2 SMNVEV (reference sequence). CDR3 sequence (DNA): TGTGCCAGCAGTTTTTTAACCGGGAGAAATCTAAAAACCTACGAGCAGTACTTC. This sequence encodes CASSFLTGRNLKTYEQYF.

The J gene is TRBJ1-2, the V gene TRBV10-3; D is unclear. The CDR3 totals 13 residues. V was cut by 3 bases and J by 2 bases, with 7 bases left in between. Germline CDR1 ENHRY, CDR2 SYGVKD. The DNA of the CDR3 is TGTGCCATCAGTGACGCCACGAACTATGGCTACACCTTC. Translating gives CAISDATNYGYTF.

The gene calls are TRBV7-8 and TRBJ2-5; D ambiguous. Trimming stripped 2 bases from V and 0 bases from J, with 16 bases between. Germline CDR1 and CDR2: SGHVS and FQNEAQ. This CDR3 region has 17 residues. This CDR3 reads CASSLTLFHGDQETQYF. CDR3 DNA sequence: TGTGCCAGCAGCTTAACTCTCTTTCATGGGGACCAAGAGACCCAGTACTTC.

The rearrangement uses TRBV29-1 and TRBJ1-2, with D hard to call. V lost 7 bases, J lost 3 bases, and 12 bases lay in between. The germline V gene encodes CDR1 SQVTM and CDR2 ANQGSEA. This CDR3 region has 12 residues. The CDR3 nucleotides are TGCAGCGCCACACCCCAAGACTATGGCTACACCTTC. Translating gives CSATPQDYGYTF.

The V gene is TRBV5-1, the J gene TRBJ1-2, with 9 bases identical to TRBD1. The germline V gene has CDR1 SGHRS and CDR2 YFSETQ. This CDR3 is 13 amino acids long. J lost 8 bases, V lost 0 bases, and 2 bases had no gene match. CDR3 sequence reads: CASSLGQGEGYTF. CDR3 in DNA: TGCGCCAGCAGCTTGGGACAGGGGGAAGGCTACACCTTC.

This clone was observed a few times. CDR3 amino acids: CASSGVPNTGELFF. DNA for the CDR3: TGTGCCAGCAGTGGGGTCCCGAACACCGGGGAGCTGTTTTTT. The V gene is TRBV6-1, the J gene TRBJ2-2; no clear D. V was trimmed by 4 bases and J by 0 bases, leaving 6 bases between them. Germline assignment: CDR1 MNHNS and CDR2 SASEGT. The CDR3 extends over 14 amino acids.

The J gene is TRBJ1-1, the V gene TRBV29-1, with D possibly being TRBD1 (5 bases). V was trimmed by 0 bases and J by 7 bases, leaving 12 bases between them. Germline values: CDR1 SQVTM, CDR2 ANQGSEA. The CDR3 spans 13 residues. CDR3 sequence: CSVEDRQGNEAFF. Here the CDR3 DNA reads TGCAGCGTTGAAGATCGTCAGGGTAATGAAGCTTTCTTT.

In nucleotides, the CDR3 is TGTGCCTGGAGTGGGACAGGGTCAGCTTTCTTT. This encodes CAWSGTGSAFF. The chain combines TRBV30 with TRBJ1-1; 8 bases map to TRBD1. Germline assignment: CDR1 GTSNPN and CDR2 SVGIG (reference sequence). The CDR3 extends over 11 amino acids. Losses at the gene ends were 1 base for V and 10 bases for J; bases not matched to a gene: 2.

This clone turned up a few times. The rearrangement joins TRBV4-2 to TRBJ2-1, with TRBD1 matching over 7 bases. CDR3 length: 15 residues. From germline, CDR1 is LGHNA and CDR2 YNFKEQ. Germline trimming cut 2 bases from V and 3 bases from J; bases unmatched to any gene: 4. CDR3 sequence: CASSQRTGDYNEQFF. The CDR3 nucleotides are TGTGCCAGCAGCCAAAGGACAGGTGACTACAATGAGCAGTTCTTC.

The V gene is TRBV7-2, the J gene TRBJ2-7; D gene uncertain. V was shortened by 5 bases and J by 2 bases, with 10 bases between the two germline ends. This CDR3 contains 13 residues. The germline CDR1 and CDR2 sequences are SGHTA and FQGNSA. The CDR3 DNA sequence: TGTGCCAGCAGCGCAGTGGGGACCTACGAGCAGTACTTC. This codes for CASSAVGTYEQYF.

The CDR3 is CAWKGTGAGYTF. The DNA for the CDR3 is TGTGCCTGGAAAGGGACAGGGGCAGGCTACACCTTC. V and J are TRBV30 and TRBJ1-2; 10 nucleotides agree with TRBD1. Looked up from germline, CDR1 is GTSNPN and CDR2 is SVGIG (reference sequence). This CDR3 has 12 amino acids. V gave up 4 bases and J gave up 8 bases; unmatched junction bases: 4.

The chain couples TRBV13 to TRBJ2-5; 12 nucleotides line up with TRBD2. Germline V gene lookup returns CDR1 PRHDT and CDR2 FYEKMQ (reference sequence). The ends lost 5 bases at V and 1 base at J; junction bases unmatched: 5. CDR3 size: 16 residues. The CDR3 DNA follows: TGTGCCAGCAGCACCCGGACTAGCGGGACCCAAGAGACCCAGTACTTC. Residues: CASSTRTSGTQETQYF.

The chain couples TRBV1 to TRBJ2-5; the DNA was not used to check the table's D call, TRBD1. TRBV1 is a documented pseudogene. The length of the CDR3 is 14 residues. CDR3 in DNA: TGCACCAGCAGCCAAACCCACCCCACAGGTATCAAGTACTTC. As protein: CTSSQTHPTGIKYF.

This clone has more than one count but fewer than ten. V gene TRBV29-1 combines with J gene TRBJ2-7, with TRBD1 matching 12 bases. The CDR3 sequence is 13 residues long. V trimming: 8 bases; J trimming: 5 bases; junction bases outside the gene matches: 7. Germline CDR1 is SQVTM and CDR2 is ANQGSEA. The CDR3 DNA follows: TGCAGCTTTGGGGGACAGGGGGCCCACGAGCAGTACTTC. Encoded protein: CSFGGQGAHEQYF.

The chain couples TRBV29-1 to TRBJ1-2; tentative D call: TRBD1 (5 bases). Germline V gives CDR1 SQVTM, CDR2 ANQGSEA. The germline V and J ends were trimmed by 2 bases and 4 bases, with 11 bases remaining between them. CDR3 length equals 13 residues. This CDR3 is CSVESGSGYGYTF. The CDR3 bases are TGCAGCGTTGAATCAGGGTCCGGCTATGGCTACACCTTC.

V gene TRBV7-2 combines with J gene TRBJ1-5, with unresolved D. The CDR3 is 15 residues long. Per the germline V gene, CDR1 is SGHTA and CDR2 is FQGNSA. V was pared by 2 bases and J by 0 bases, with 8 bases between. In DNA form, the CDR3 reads TGTGCCAGCAGCTTAATTACCAATAGCAATCAGCCCCAGCATTTT. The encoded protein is CASSLITNSNQPQHF.

The CDR3 region is CSVVGRMNTEAFF. CDR3 DNA sequence: TGCAGCGTTGTTGGGAGAATGAACACTGAAGCTTTCTTT. V is TRBV29-1 and J is TRBJ1-1; no clear D gene. The CDR3 has 13 amino acids. The germline gives CDR1 SQVTM, CDR2 ANQGSEA. The ends were cut back, 4 bases at V and 0 bases at J, with 9 bases in the middle.